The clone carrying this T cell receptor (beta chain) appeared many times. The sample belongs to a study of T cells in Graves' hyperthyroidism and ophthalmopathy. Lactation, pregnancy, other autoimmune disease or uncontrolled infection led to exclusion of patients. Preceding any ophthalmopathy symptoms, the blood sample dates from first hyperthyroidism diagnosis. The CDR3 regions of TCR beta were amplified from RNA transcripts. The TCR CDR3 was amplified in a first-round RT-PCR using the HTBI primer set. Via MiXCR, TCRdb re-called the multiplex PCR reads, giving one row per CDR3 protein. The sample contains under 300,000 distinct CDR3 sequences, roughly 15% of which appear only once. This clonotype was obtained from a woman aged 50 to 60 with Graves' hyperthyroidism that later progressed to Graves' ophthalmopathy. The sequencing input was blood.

Here the CDR3 reads CSAPKGPYNEQFF. DNA of the CDR3: TGCAGTGCTCCTAAGGGCCCCTACAATGAGCAGTTCTTC. The chain carries TRBV20-1 and TRBJ2-1, with no clear D. The CDR3 spans 13 residues. Germline values: CDR1 DFQATT, CDR2 SNEGSKA (reference sequence). The V end lost 5 bases, the J end lost 2 bases, and 10 bases lay between the germline ends.